A single sample gave rise to the 25 T cell receptor beta chains below, sequenced in a study of shared clonotypes between healthy human individuals. The protocol was immunoSEQ multiplex PCR, while the TCRdb copy is restricted to in-frame clones and leaves out a portion. The table has more than 2,000,000 clones, about 92% seen once. What was sequenced was naive CD4+ T cells sorted from blood. The subset is: CD45RA+ positively selected. Every receptor here comes from a man aged 18 to 30 in good health.

The chain couples TRBV6-9 to TRBJ1-2, with D hard to call. The CDR3 extends over 13 amino acids. The ends were cut back, 6 bases at V and 6 bases at J, with 14 bases in the middle. The germline CDR1 and CDR2 sequences are MNHGY and SVAAGI. This CDR3 is CASRMTEFHGYTF. CDR3 sequence (DNA): TGTGCCAGCAGAATGACCGAGTTTCATGGCTACACCTTC.

This rearrangement joins TRBV7-2 to TRBJ2-3, with no clear D. CDR3 length: 15 amino acids. V lost 5 bases to trimming and J lost 0 bases, with 12 bases between them. Germline assignment: CDR1 SGHTA and CDR2 FQGNSA. The CDR3 nucleotides are TGTGCCAGCAGCCTCCGCGCGATTAGCACAGATACGCAGTATTTT. Protein sequence: CASSLRAISTDTQYF.

The sample holds one count of this clone. This chain connects TRBV6-1 to TRBJ1-1, with 10 bases matching TRBD1. CDR1 is MNHNS, CDR2 SASEGT, per germline. V lost 2 bases and J lost 5; bases outside the gene matches: 5. The length of the CDR3 is 15 residues. CDR3: CASSEIGQGGTEAFF. Here the CDR3 DNA reads TGTGCCAGCAGTGAAATAGGACAGGGGGGTACTGAAGCTTTCTTT.

This rearrangement joins TRBV30 to TRBJ1-2; possible D gene TRBD1, 5 bases. Germline CDR1 and CDR2: GTSNPN and SVGIG (reference sequence). The V gene lost 5 bases and the J gene lost 0 bases, with 16 bases spanning the gap. This CDR3 has 15 residues. In DNA, the CDR3 is TGTGCCTGGGGGGACTCTTCTATAACTAACTATGGCTACACCTTC. It encodes CAWGDSSITNYGYTF.

CDR3 protein: CASSLAGAGGGEQYF. CDR3 DNA sequence: TGTGCCAGCAGCTTAGCCGGGGCAGGGGGAGGCGAGCAGTACTTC. This chain joins TRBV7-9 and TRBJ2-7; TRBD1 is a possible D gene (7 bases). V shed 0 bases and J shed 6 bases, with 15 bases lying between them. CDR1 and CDR2 from the germline V gene are SEHNR and FQNEAQ (reference sequence). There are 15 residues in the CDR3.

The chain combines TRBV6-5 with TRBJ2-7; D is uncertain. In germline, CDR1 is MNHEY, CDR2 SVGAGI. This CDR3 is 14 amino acids long. The V and J ends lost 2 bases and 1 base respectively, with 9 bases between them. DNA of the CDR3: TGTGCCAGCAGTTACGGGATAGGGTCCTACGAGCAGTACTTC. The encoded protein is CASSYGIGSYEQYF.

The CDR3 DNA is TGTGCCAGCAGTCCGGACACTGGGAACTATGGCTACACCTTC. Translation gives CASSPDTGNYGYTF. This chain joins TRBV2 and TRBJ1-2; possibly TRBD1 for D (5 bases). This CDR3 is built from 14 residues. The V and J ends lost 5 bases and 2 bases respectively, with 12 bases between them. Germline assignment: CDR1 SNHLY and CDR2 FYNNEI.

In its sample, this clone was seen once. V is TRBV30 and J is TRBJ1-6, with unresolved D. Germline V gene lookup returns CDR1 GTSNPN and CDR2 SVGIG (reference sequence). The CDR3 spans 12 residues. V was pared by 0 bases and J by 13 bases, with 10 bases between. CDR3 in amino acids: CAWSVWAVPLHF. Written as DNA, the CDR3 is TGTGCCTGGAGTGTATGGGCCGTCCCCCTCCACTTT. Combining the CDR3 with reference TRBV30 and TRBJ1-6 gives the whole variable domain SQTIHQWPATLVQPVGSPLSLECTVEGTSNPNLYWYRQAAGRGLQLLFYSVGIGQISSEVPQNLSASRPQDRQFILSSKKLLLSDSGFYLCAWSVWAVPLHFGNGTRLTVT.

J is TRBJ2-3 and V is TRBV5-1, with 10 bases lining up with TRBD2. After removal of 5 bases from V and 0 bases from J, the junction contained 6 bases not matched to a gene. Germline V CDR1 and CDR2: SGHRS, YFSETQ. The CDR3 totals 16 residues. The DNA of the CDR3 is TGCGCCAGCAGAAGAAGCGGGGGGGCGAGCACAGATACGCAGTATTTT. Its translation is CASRRSGGASTDTQYF.

V is TRBV5-1 and J is TRBJ2-3; 9 nucleotides align to TRBD1. Trimming at V came to 0 bases and at J to 4 bases, leaving 6 bases not matched to a gene. Germline lookup yields CDR1 SGHRS and CDR2 YFSETQ. The CDR3 runs 16 residues. CDR3 protein: CASSLDGTGTADTQYF. The CDR3 DNA reads TGCGCCAGCAGCTTGGATGGGACAGGGACCGCAGATACGCAGTATTTT.

This clone was seen more than once but under ten times. This sample includes further DNA sequences coding for the same CDR3. The chain links TRBV18 to TRBJ2-1, with D perhaps matching TRBD2 (6 bases). This CDR3 is 16 amino acids long. Germline assignment: CDR1 KGHSH and CDR2 LQKENI. V lost 0 bases to trimming and J lost 0 bases, with 9 bases between them. Here the CDR3 reads CASSPPSGSSYNEQFF. The CDR3 DNA reads TGTGCCAGCTCACCACCGTCCGGGAGCTCCTACAATGAGCAGTTCTTC.

The V gene is TRBV25-1, the J gene TRBJ1-3; 7 bases agree with TRBD1. The length of the CDR3 is 14 residues. Germline trimming cut 2 bases from V and 2 bases from J; bases unmatched to any gene: 0. The germline V gene encodes CDR1 MGHDK and CDR2 SYGVNS. The CDR3: CASSETGAGNTIYF. DNA for the CDR3: TGTGCCAGCAGTGAAACAGGGGCTGGAAACACCATATATTTT.

In its sample, this clone was seen a few times. The rearrangement joins TRBV19 to TRBJ1-5; D call uncertain. Germline CDR1 is LNHDA and CDR2 is SQIVND (reference sequence). The CDR3 has 13 residues. Trimming removed 5 bases at V and 3 bases at J, with 8 bases between. This CDR3 is CASSAKFNQPQHF. Here the CDR3 DNA reads TGTGCCAGTAGTGCGAAGTTCAATCAGCCCCAGCATTTT.

As DNA, the CDR3 is TGTGCCAGCAGCTTGGTCATGCGGCAGGGCGCAGATACGCAGTATTTT. Translated, it gives CASSLVMRQGADTQYF. J is TRBJ2-3 and V is TRBV5-6; tentatively, D is TRBD1 (5 bases). V lost 0 bases and J 4 bases, leaving 15 bases between the germline ends. The CDR3 covers 16 residues. Germline CDR1 is SGHDT and CDR2 is YYEEEE.

The chain joins TRBV7-8 to TRBJ2-7; TRBD1 agrees at 7 bases. Germline V lookup: CDR1 SGHVS, CDR2 FQNEAQ. The CDR3 covers 16 residues. Trimming at V came to 5 bases and at J to 6 bases, leaving 16 bases not matched to a gene. The CDR3 nucleotides are TGTGCCAGCAGCCTCGCACCCGGACAGGTGGTGGTCGAGCAGTACTTC. Translated, it gives CASSLAPGQVVVEQYF.

The J gene is TRBJ1-2, the V gene TRBV20-1; unclear D gene. Trimming left V 5 bases short and J 4 bases short, with 8 bases between. The CDR3 is made up of 11 amino acids. Germline values: CDR1 DFQATT, CDR2 SNEGSKA (reference sequence). CDR3 DNA sequence: TGCAGTGCTCTTAATAGCTATGGCTACACCTTC. Amino acids: CSALNSYGYTF.

This sequence joins TRBV2 and TRBJ1-1, with D hard to call. The CDR3 length is 14 residues. Trimming pared 7 bases from V and 3 bases from J, leaving 15 bases between. Per the germline V gene, CDR1 is SNHLY and CDR2 is FYNNEI. The CDR3 is CASISELFDTEAFF. The CDR3, as DNA: TGTGCCAGCATCAGTGAACTCTTTGACACTGAAGCTTTCTTT. The full variable domain, with the rest looked up from reference TRBV2 and TRBJ1-1, is EPEVTQTPSHQVTQMGQEVILRCVPISNHLYFYWYRQILGQKVEFLVSFYNNEISEKSEIFDDQFSVERPDGSNFTLKIRSTKLEDSAMYFCASISELFDTEAFFGQGTRLTVV.

This chain joins TRBV4-1 and TRBJ2-2; TRBD2 agrees at 8 bases. The germline V gene has CDR1 MGHRA and CDR2 YSYEKL. After removal of 3 bases from V and 7 bases from J, the junction contained 19 bases not matched to a gene. The length of the CDR3 is 19 residues. CDR3 bases: TGCGCCAGCAGCCACCGATCCGGGCTAGCGGGCCAAGGAGGCGGGGAGCTGTTTTTT. Encoded protein: CASSHRSGLAGQGGGELFF.

In its sample, this clone was seen once. The V call is TRBV5-1, the J call TRBJ2-5, with TRBD2 as a possible D gene (6 bases). CDR1 and CDR2 from the germline V gene are SGHRS and YFSETQ. Between the trimmed V and J ends, which lost 7 bases and 5 bases, there was a span of 15 bases. The CDR3 loop spans 13 amino acids. In nucleotides, the CDR3 is TGCGCCAGCCACGGAGCGGGCTGGGAGACCCAGTACTTC. Translation gives CASHGAGWETQYF.

This rearrangement joins TRBV7-9 to TRBJ2-7, with D possibly being TRBD1 or TRBD2 (5 bases each). The CDR3 extends over 8 amino acids. Trimming left V 10 bases short and J 10 bases short, with 8 bases between. Germline CDR1 reads SEHNR; CDR2 reads FQNEAQ (reference sequence). The CDR3 sequence: CATRDQYF. The CDR3 DNA is TGTGCCACCAGGGACCAGTACTTC.

This chain joins TRBV12-5 and TRBJ2-5; 10 nucleotides line up with TRBD2. This CDR3 is 17 amino acids long. The junction had 9 bases not matched to a gene; V was cut back by 0 bases and J by 5 bases. Germline CDR1 and CDR2: LGHNT and FRNRAP. The CDR3 spells CASGLVLTSGAVETQYF. The CDR3 region has the DNA TGTGCTAGTGGTTTGGTACTTACTAGCGGGGCTGTGGAGACCCAGTACTTC.

Notes on this clone: Other DNA sequences within the sample encode an identical CDR3. The chain recombines TRBV7-2 with TRBJ1-1; perhaps TRBD1 as D (6 bases). The V end lost 4 bases, the J end lost 0 bases, and 9 bases lay between the germline ends. CDR1 is SGHTA, CDR2 FQGNSA, per germline. The CDR3 spans 14 residues. The CDR3 sequence is CASSSTGLNTEAFF. CDR3 bases: TGTGCCAGCAGCTCCACAGGGTTGAACACTGAAGCTTTCTTT.

The V call is TRBV7-2, the J call TRBJ2-7; D is possibly TRBD2 (6 bases). The length of the CDR3 is 15 residues. Trimming took off 5 bases at V and 5 bases at J, with 19 bases between the two ends. CDR1 SGHTA and CDR2 FQGNSA come from the germline V gene. The CDR3 sequence: CASSPRRATDNEQYF. The CDR3 DNA reads as TGTGCCAGCAGCCCGCGGAGGGCCACTGATAACGAGCAGTACTTC.

With regard to this clone: Other DNA sequences of this sample code for an identical CDR3. The chain couples TRBV6-5 to TRBJ2-3; perhaps TRBD2 as D (5 bases). Trimming removed 5 bases at V and 5 bases at J, with 5 bases between. The CDR3 sequence is 11 residues long. Germline assignment: CDR1 MNHEY and CDR2 SVGAGI. DNA of the CDR3: TGTGCCAGCAGTCGGGGAGATACGCAGTATTTT. This sequence encodes CASSRGDTQYF.

The chain carries TRBV11-2 and TRBJ1-2, with D perhaps TRBD1 (6 bases). The CDR3 spans 14 residues. Germline CDR1 is SGHAT and CDR2 is FQNNGV. Trimming cost V 1 base and J 6 bases, with 12 bases left between them. The CDR3 loop is CASSLGQVGDGYTF. Here the CDR3 DNA reads TGTGCCAGCAGCTTAGGACAGGTCGGAGATGGCTACACCTTC.